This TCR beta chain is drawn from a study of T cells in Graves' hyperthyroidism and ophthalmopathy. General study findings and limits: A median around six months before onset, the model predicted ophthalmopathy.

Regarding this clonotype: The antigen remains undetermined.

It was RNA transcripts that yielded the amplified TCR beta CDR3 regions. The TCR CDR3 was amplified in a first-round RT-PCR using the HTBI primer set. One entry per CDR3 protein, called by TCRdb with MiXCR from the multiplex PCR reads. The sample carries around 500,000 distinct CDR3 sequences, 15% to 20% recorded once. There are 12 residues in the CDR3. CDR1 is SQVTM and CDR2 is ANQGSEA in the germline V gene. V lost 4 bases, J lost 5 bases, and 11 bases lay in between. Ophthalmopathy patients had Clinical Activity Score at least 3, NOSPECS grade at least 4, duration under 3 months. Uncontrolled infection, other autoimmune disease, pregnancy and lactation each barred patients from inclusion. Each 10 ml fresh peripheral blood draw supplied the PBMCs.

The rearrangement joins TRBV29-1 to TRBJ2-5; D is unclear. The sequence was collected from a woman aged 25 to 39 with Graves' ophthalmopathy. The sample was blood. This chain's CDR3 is CSVGPGSETQYF. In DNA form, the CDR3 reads TGCAGCGTTGGGCCGGGTTCGGAGACCCAGTACTTC. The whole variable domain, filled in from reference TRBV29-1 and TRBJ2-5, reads SAVISQKPSRDICQRGTSLTIQCQVDSQVTMMFWYRQQPGQSLTLIATANQGSEATYESGFVIDKFPISRPNLTFSTLTVSNMSPEDSSIYLCSVGPGSETQYFGPGTRLLVL.